This passage covers 13 T cell receptor beta chains from one sample sequenced in a study of blood T cell repertoires in COVID-19. Data came from immunoSEQ multiplex PCR; TCRdb stores just in-frame clones and leaves some out. The table records some 150,000 clones, over 80% of them present only once. Sequencing was done on a sample of peripheral blood. These receptors all come from a woman in her forties or fifties with acute or convalescent COVID-19.

This sequence joins TRBV15 and TRBJ1-5; D uncertain. The ends were cut back, 0 bases at V and 6 bases at J, with 3 bases in the middle. This CDR3 is 12 amino acids long. Germline CDR1 is LNHNV and CDR2 is YYDKDF (reference sequence). The CDR3 spells CATSRDSQPQHF. The CDR3 bases are TGTGCCACCAGCAGAGATAGTCAGCCCCAGCATTTT.

V usage is TRBV6-4 and J usage is TRBJ2-1; tentative D call: TRBD1 (6 bases). Between the trimmed V and J ends, which lost 0 bases and 9 bases, there was a span of 12 bases. The CDR3 has 14 residues. CDR1 MRHNA and CDR2 SNTAGT come from the germline V gene. The CDR3 loop reads CASSDSGAFVEQFF. CDR3 in DNA: TGTGCCAGCAGTGACTCGGGGGCATTTGTTGAGCAGTTCTTC.

DNA of the CDR3: TGTGCCAGCAGCCTAGACGGGACAGCCGATTCACCCCTCCACTTT. This gives the protein CASSLDGTADSPLHF. V usage is TRBV5-8 and J usage is TRBJ1-6; 7 positions agree with TRBD1. Losses at the gene ends were 4 bases for V and 8 bases for J; bases not matched to a gene: 9. CDR1 and CDR2 from the germline V gene are SGHTS and YDEGEE. CDR3 size: 15 residues.

The rearrangement uses TRBV27 and TRBJ1-5; tentatively, D is TRBD1 (5 bases). Germline V lookup: CDR1 MNHEY, CDR2 SMNVEV (reference sequence). Deletions cut 3 bases from V and 4 bases from J, with 10 bases between. CDR3 length equals 14 residues. The CDR3 spells CASSFSGGNQPQHF. CDR3 nucleotides: TGTGCCAGCAGTTTTTCGGGGGGGAATCAGCCCCAGCATTTT.

The chain is built from TRBV10-3 and TRBJ1-3, with D unclear. The CDR3 runs 13 residues. V lost 6 bases to trimming and J lost 4 bases, with 10 bases between them. Germline lookup yields CDR1 ENHRY and CDR2 SYGVKD. CDR3: CAISGEAGNTIYF. CDR3 DNA sequence: TGTGCCATCAGCGGGGAGGCAGGAAACACCATATATTTT.

A few counts support this clone. CDR3: CASTPRGSETQYF. The DNA of the CDR3 is TGTGCCAGCACCCCTCGCGGGTCAGAGACCCAGTACTTC. The chain combines TRBV2 with TRBJ2-5; tentative D call: TRBD2 (5 bases). Germline V lookup: CDR1 SNHLY, CDR2 FYNNEI. V was shortened by 7 bases and J by 4 bases, with 13 bases between the two germline ends. The CDR3 length is 13 residues.

The V gene is TRBV4-1, the J gene TRBJ2-1; 7 bases are a match to TRBD2. After removal of 0 bases from V and 4 bases from J, the junction contained 12 bases not matched to a gene. Germline values: CDR1 MGHRA, CDR2 YSYEKL. The CDR3 has 18 residues. DNA of the CDR3: TGCGCCAGCAGCCAAGATCGGGCTAGCGGTATATTGTACAATGAGCAGTTCTTC. This sequence encodes CASSQDRASGILYNEQFF.

This sequence joins TRBV7-9 and TRBJ2-1, with TRBD1 matching 8 bases. The germline CDR1 and CDR2 sequences are SEHNR and FQNEAQ (reference sequence). The ends lost 5 bases at V and 5 bases at J; junction bases unmatched: 5. The CDR3 has 14 amino acids. Written as DNA, the CDR3 is TGTGCCAGCAGCCCAGGGACAGGTAACAATGAGCAGTTCTTC. It encodes CASSPGTGNNEQFF.

V usage is TRBV11-2 and J usage is TRBJ2-7, with D possibly being TRBD2 (5 bases). This CDR3 comprises 15 residues. Per germline, CDR1 SGHAT and CDR2 FQNNGV. The V and J ends lost 5 bases and 5 bases respectively, with 19 bases between them. The DNA of the CDR3 is TGTGCCAGCAGCGCGAGACGTCGGGGTTCAGACGAGCAGTACTTC. Its translation: CASSARRRGSDEQYF.

The chain couples TRBV3-1 (or the pseudogene TRBV3-2) to TRBJ2-2; 10 bases fit TRBD2. With V trimmed by 3 bases and J by 4 bases, 8 bases remained unmatched. The CDR3 sequence is 17 residues long. Germline values: CDR1 LGHDT, CDR2 YNNKEL (reference sequence). Written as DNA, the CDR3 is TGTGCCAGCAGCCAGGATCGGCTAGCGGGAGCCACCGGGGAGCTGTTTTTT. As protein: CASSQDRLAGATGELFF.

This chain uses TRBV5-6 with TRBJ1-2; TRBD1 might be the D (5 bases). This CDR3 spans 17 amino acids. Per germline, CDR1 SGHDT and CDR2 YYEEEE. Deletions cut 4 bases from V and 1 base from J, with 20 bases between. CDR3 DNA: TGTGCCAGCAGCCCTTCAAAGCGACCTAGGGGTAACTATGGCTACACCTTC. Protein product: CASSPSKRPRGNYGYTF.

The chain has TRBV9 and TRBJ2-1; TRBD1 might be the D (6 bases). Germline loops: CDR1 SGDLS, CDR2 YYNGEE. The V and J ends lost 4 bases and 3 bases respectively, with 20 bases between them. The CDR3 covers 17 residues. Written as DNA, the CDR3 is TGTGCCAGCAGCTTCCCCCTCGGGGACACCAACTACAATGAGCAGTTCTTC. Translating it yields CASSFPLGDTNYNEQFF.

The V call is TRBV3-1 (or the pseudogene TRBV3-2), the J call TRBJ2-3, with 13 positions matching TRBD2. Germline V gene data show CDR1 as LGHDT and CDR2 as YNNKEL (reference sequence). V was clipped by 0 bases and J by 1 base; unmatched bases: 7. This CDR3 contains 19 residues. CDR3 coding DNA: TGTGCCAGCAGCCAAGAGCTACTAGCGGGGGGGCTGGGCACAGATACGCAGTATTTT. Translated, it gives CASSQELLAGGLGTDTQYF.